This T cell receptor (beta chain) originates from a study of control samples from healthy donors and cancer patients. The germline V gene encodes CDR1 LGHNA and CDR2 YSLEER. V lost 4 bases and J lost 0; bases outside the gene matches: 9. The CDR3 is 19 amino acids. The method was immunoSEQ multiplex PCR; TCRdb's version includes in-frame clones alone and lacks a portion of them. This sample yields about 110,000 clones, of which 80% to 90% are seen a single time; 15% to 20% belongs to the top ten. The source is a woman in her fifties or sixties in good health. V gene TRBV4-3 combines with J gene TRBJ2-1, with TRBD2 matching over 13 bases. The sample consisted of blood. The CDR3 DNA is TGCGCCAGCAGCCTACTGACTAGCGGGAGGTTCCCCTCCTACAATGAGCAGTTCTTC. Translation: CASSLLTSGRFPSYNEQFF.